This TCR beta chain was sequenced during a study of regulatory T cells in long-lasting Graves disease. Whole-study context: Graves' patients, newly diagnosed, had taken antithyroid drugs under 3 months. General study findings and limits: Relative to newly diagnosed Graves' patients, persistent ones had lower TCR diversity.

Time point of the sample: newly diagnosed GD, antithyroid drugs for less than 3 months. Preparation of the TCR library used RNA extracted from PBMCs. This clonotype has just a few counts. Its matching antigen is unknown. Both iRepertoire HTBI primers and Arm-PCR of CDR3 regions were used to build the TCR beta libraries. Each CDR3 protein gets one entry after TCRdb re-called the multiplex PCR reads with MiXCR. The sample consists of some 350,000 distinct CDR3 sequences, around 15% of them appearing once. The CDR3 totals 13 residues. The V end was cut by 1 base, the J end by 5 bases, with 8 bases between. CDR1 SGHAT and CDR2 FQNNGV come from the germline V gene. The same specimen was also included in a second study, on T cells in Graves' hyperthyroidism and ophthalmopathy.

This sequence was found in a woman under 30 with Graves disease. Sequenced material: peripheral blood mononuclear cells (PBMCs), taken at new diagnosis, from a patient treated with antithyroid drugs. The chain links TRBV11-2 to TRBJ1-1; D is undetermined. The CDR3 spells CASSLAAGTEAFF. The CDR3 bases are TGTGCCAGCAGCTTAGCCGCAGGAACTGAAGCTTTCTTT.